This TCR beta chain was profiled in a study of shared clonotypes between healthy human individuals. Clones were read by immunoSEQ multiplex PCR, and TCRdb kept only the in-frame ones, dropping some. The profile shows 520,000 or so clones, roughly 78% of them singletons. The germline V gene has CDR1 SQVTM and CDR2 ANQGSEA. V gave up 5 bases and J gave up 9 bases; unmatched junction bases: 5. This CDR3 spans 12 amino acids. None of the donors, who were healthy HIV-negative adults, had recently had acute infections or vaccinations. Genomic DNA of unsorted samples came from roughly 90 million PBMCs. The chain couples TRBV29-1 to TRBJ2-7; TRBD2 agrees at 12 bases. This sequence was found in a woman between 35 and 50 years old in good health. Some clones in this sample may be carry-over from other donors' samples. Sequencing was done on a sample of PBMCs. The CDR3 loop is CSVLAGGPGQYF. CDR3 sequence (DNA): TGCAGCGTTCTAGCGGGAGGGCCGGGGCAGTACTTC.